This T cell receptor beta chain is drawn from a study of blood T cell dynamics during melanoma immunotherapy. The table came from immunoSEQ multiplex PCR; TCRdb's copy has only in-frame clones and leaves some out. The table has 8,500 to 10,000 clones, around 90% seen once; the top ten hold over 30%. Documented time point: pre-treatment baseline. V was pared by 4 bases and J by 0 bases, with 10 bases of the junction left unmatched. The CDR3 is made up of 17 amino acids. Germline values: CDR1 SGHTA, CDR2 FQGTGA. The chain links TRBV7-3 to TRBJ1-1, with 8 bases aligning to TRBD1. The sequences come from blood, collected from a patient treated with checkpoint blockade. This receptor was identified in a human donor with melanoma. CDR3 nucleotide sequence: TGTGCCAGCAGCTACCCCCCGGGACAGGCCCTGAACACTGAAGCTTTCTTT. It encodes CASSYPPGQALNTEAFF.